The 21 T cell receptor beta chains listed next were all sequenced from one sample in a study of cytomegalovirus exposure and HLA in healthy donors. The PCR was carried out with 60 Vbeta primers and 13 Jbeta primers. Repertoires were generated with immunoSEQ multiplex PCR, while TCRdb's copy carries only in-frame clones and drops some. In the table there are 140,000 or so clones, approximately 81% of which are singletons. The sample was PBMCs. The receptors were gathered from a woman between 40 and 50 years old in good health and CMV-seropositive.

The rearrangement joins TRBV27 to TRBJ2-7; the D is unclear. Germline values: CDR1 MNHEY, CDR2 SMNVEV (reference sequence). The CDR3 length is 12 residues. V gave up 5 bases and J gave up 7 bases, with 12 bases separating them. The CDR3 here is CASSLVGREQYF. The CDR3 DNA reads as TGTGCCAGCAGTCTCGTTGGTCGGGAGCAGTACTTC.

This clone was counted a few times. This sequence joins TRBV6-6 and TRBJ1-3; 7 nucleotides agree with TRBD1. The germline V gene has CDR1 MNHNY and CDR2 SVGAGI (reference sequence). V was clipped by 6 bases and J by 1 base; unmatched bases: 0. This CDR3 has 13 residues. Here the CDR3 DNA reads TGTGCCAGCAGACAGGGGTCTGGAAACACCATATATTTT. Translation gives CASRQGSGNTIYF.

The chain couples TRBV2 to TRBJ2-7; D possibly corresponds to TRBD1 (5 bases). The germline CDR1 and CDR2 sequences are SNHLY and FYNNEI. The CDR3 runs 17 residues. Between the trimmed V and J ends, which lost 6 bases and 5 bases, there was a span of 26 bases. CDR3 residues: CASRAGHGNSKGNEQYF. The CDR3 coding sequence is TGTGCCAGCAGGGCTGGACATGGGAATAGCAAAGGGAACGAGCAGTACTTC.

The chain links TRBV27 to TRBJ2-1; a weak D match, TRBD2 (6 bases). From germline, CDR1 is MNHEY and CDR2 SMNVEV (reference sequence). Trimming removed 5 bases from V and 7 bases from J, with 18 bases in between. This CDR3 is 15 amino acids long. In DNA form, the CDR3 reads TGTGCCAGCAGTCCCCCGACTAGGCGGTCGAATGAGCAGTTCTTC. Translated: CASSPPTRRSNEQFF.

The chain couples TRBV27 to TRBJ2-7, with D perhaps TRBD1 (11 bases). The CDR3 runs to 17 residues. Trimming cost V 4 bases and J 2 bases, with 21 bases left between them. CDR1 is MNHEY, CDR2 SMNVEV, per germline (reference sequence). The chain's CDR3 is CASSSGQGGLATYEQYF. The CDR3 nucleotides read TGTGCCAGCAGTTCGGGACAGGGGGGACTAGCGACCTACGAGCAGTACTTC.

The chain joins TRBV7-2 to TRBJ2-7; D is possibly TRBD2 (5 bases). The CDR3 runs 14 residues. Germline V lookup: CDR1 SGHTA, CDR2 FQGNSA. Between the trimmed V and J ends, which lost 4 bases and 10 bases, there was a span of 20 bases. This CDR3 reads CASSSRVDSRDQYF. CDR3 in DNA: TGTGCCAGCAGCTCCCGCGTCGATAGTCGGGATCAGTACTTC. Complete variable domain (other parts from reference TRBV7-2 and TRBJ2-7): GAGVSQSPSNKVTEKGKDVELRCDPISGHTALYWYRQSLGQGLEFLIYFQGNSAPDKSGLPSDRFSAERTGGSVSTLTIQRTQQEDSAVYLCASSSRVDSRDQYFGPGTRLTVT.

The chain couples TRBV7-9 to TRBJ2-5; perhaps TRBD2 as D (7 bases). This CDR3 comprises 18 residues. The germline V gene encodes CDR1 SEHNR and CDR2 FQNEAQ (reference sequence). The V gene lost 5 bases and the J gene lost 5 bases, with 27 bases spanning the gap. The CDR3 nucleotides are TGTGCCAGCAGCCGGATTTCTTTGCGGGGGCCCTATGCCGAGACCCAGTACTTC. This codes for CASSRISLRGPYAETQYF.

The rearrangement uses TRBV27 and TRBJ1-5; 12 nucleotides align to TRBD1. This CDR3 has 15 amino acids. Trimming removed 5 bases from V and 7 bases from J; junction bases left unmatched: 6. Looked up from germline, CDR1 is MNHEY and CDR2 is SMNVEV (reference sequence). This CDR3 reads CASSTSGTGGQPQHF. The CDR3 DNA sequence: TGTGCCAGCAGTACCTCCGGGACAGGGGGCCAGCCCCAGCATTTT.

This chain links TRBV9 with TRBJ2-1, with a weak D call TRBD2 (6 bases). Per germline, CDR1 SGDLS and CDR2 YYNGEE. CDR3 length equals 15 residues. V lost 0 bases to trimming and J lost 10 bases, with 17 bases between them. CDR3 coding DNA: TGTGCCAGCAGCGTAGCCGGGGGTCCTCCCTCGGAGCAGTTCTTC. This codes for CASSVAGGPPSEQFF.

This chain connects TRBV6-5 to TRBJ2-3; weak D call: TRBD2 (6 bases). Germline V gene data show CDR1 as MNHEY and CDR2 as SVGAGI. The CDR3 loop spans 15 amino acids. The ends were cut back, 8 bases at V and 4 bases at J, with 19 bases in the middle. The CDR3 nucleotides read TGTGCCAGCGCGGCAGCGGGTGGGCCCGCAGATACGCAGTATTTT. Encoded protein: CASAAAGGPADTQYF.

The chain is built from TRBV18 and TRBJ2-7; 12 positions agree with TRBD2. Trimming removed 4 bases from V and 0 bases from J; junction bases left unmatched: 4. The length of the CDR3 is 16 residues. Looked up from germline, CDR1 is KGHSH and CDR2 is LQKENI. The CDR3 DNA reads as TGTGCCAGCTCACTCGGACTAGCGGGACACTCCTACGAGCAGTACTTC. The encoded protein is CASSLGLAGHSYEQYF. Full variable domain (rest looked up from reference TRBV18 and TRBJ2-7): NAGVMQNPRHLVRRRGQEARLRCSPMKGHSHVYWYRQLPEEGLKFMVYLQKENIIDESGMPKERFSAEFPKEGPSILRIQQVVRGDSAAYFCASSLGLAGHSYEQYFGPGTRLTVT.

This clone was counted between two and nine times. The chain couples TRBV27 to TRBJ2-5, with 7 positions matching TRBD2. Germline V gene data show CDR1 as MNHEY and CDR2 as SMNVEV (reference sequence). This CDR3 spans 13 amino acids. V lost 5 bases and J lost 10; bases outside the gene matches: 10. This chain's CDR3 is CASSPTRAGDQYF. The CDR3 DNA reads TGTGCCAGCAGTCCCACCCGGGCGGGGGACCAGTACTTC.

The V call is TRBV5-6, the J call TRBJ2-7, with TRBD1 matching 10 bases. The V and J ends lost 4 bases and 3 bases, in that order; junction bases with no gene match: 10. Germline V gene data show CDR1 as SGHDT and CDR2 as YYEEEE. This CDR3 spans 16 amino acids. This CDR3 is CASSLRGTGVIYEQYF. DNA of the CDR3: TGTGCCAGCAGCCTACGCGGGACAGGGGTTATCTACGAGCAGTACTTC.

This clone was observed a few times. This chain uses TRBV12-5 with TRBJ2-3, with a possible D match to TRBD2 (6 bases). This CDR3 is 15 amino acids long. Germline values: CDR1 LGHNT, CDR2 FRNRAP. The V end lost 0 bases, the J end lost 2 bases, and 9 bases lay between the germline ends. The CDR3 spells CASGLVGTYTDTQYF. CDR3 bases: TGTGCTAGTGGTTTGGTAGGGACTTACACAGATACGCAGTATTTT.

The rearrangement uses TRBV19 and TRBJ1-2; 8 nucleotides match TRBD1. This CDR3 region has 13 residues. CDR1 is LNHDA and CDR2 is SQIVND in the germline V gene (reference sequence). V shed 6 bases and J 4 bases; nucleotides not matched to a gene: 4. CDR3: CASRVTGAYGYTF. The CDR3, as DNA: TGTGCCAGTAGGGTGACAGGGGCCTATGGCTACACCTTC.

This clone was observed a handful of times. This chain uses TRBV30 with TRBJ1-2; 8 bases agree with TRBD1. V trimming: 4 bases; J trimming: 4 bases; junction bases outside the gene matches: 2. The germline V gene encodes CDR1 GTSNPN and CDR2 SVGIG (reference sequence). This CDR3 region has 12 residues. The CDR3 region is CAWTGGVYGYTF. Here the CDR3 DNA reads TGTGCCTGGACAGGGGGCGTCTATGGCTACACCTTC.

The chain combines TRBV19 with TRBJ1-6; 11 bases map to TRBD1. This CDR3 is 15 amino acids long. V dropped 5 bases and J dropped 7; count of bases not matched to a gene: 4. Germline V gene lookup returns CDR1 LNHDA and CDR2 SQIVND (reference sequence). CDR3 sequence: CASSAGQGENSPLHF. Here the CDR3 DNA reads TGTGCCAGTAGTGCGGGACAGGGGGAAAATTCACCCCTCCACTTT.

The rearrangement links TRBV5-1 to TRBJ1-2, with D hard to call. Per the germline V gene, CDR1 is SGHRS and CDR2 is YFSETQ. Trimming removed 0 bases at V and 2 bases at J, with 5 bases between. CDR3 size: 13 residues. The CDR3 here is CASSLGVNYGYTF. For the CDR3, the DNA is TGCGCCAGCAGCTTGGGAGTCAACTATGGCTACACCTTC.

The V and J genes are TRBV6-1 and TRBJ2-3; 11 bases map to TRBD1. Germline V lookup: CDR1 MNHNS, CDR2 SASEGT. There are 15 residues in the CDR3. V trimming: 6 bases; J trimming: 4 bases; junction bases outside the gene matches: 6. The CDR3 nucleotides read TGTGCCAGCAGGTTACGGGGACAGGGGGCAGATACGCAGTATTTT. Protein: CASRLRGQGADTQYF.

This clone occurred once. The CDR3 loop is CASSERFSTDTQYF. The CDR3 coding sequence is TGCGCCAGCAGTGAACGGTTTAGCACAGATACGCAGTATTTT. The chain employs TRBV10-2 and TRBJ2-3; no definite D call. V lost 3 bases and J 0 bases, leaving 7 bases between the germline ends. In germline, CDR1 is WSHSY, CDR2 SAAADI. The CDR3 has 14 amino acids.

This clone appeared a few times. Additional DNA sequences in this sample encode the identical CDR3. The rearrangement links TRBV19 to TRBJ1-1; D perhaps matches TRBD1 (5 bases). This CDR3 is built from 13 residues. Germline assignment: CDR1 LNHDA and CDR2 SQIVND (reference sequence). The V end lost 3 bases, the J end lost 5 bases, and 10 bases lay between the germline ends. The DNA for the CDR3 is TGTGCCAGTAGTATCGGTAGGGGTACTGAAGCTTTCTTT. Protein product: CASSIGRGTEAFF.